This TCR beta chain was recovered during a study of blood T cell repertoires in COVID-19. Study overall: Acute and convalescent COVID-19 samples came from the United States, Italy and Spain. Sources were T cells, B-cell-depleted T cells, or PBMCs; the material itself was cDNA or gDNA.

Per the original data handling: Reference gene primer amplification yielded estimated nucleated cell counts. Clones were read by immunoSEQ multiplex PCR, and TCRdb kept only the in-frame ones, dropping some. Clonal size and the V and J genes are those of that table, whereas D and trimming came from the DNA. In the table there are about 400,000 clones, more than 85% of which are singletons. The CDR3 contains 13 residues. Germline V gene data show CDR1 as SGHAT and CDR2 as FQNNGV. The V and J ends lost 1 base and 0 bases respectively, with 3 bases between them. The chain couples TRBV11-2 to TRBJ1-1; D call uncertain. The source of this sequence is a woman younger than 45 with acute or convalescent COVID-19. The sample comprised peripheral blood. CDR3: CASSLGVNTEAFF. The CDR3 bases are TGTGCCAGCAGCTTAGGCGTGAACACTGAAGCTTTCTTT.